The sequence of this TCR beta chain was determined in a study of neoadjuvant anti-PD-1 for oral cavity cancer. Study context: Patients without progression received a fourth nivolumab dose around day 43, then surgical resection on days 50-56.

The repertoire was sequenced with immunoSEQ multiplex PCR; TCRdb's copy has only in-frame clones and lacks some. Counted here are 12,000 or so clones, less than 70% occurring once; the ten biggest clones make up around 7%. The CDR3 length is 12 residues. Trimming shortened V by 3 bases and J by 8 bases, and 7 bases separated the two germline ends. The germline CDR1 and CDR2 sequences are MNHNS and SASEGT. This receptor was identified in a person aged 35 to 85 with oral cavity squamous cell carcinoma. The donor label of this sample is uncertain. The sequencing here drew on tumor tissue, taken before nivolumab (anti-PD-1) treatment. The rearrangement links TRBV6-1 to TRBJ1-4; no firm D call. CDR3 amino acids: CASSDPLEKLFF. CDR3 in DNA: TGTGCCAGCAGTGATCCCCTCGAAAAACTGTTTTTT.